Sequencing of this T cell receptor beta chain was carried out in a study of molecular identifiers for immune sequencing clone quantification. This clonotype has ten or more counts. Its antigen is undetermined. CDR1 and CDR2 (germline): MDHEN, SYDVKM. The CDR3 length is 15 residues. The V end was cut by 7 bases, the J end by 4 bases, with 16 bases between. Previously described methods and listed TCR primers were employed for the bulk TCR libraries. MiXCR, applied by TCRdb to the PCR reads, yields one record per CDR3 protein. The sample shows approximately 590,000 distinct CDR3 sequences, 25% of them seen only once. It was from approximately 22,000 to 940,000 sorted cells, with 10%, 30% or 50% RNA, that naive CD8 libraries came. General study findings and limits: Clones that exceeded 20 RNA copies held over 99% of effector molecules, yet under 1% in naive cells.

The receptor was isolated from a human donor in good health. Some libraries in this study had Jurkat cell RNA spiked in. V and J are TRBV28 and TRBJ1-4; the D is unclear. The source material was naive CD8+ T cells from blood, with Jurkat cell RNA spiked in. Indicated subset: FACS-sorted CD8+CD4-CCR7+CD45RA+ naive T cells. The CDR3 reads CASTIARPFNEKLFF. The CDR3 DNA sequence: TGTGCCAGCACCATAGCCCGTCCCTTTAATGAAAAACTGTTTTTT.